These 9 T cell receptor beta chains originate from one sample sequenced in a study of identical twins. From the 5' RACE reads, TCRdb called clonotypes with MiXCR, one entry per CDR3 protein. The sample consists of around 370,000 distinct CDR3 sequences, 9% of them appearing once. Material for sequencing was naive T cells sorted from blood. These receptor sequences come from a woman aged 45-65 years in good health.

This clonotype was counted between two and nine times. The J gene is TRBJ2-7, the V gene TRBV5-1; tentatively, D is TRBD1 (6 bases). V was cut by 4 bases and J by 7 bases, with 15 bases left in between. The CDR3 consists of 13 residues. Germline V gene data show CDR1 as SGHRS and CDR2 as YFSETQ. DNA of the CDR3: TGCGCCAGCAGCCCCTCACAGGGTCGAGAGCAGTACGTC. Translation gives CASSPSQGREQYV.

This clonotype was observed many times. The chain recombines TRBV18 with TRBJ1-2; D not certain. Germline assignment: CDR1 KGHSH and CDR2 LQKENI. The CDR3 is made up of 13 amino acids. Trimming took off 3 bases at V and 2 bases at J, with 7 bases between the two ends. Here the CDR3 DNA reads TGTGCCAGCTCACCGAGCGGGAACTATGGCTACACCTTC. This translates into CASSPSGNYGYTF. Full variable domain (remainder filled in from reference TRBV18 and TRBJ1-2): NAGVMQNPRHLVRRRGQEARLRCSPMKGHSHVYWYRQLPEEGLKFMVYLQKENIIDESGMPKERFSAEFPKEGPSILRIQQVVRGDSAAYFCASSPSGNYGYTFGSGTRLTVV.

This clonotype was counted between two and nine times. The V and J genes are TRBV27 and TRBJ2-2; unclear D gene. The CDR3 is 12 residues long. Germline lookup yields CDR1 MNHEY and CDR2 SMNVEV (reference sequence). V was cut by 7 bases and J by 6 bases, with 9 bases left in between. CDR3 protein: CASIARAGELFF. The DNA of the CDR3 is TGTGCCAGCATCGCCCGGGCCGGGGAGCTGTTTTTT.

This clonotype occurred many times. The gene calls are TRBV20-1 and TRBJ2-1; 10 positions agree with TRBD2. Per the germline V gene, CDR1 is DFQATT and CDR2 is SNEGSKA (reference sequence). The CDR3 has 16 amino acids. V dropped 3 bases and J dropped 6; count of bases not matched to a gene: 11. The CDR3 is CSARPPSGRGGNEQFF. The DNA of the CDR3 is TGCAGTGCTAGGCCCCCCAGCGGGAGGGGAGGCAATGAGCAGTTCTTC.

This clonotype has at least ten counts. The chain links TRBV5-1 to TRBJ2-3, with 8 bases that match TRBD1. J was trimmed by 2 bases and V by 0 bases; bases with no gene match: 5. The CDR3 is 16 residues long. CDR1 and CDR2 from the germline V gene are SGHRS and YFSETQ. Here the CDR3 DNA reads TGCGCCAGCAGCTTGGGCGGACAGGGATACACAGATACGCAGTATTTT. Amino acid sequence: CASSLGGQGYTDTQYF.

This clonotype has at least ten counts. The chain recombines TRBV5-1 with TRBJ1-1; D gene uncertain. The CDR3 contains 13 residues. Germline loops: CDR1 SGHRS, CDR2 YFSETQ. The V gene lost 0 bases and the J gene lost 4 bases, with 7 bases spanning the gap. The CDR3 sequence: CASSLVSGTEAFF. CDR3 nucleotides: TGCGCCAGCAGCTTGGTTTCGGGCACTGAAGCTTTCTTT.

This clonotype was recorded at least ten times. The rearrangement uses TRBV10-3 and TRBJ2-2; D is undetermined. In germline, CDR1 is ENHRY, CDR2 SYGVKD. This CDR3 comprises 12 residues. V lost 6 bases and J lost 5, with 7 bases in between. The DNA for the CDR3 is TGTGCCATCAGGGGATTTACCGGGGAGCTGTTTTTT. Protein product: CAIRGFTGELFF.

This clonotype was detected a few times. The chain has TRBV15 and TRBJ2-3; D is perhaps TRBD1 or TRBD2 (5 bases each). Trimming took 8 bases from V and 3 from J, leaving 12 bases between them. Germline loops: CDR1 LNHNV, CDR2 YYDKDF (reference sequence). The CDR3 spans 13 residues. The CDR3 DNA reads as TGTGCCACCGCCCGGGGCGCTACAGATACGCAGTATTTT. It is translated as CATARGATDTQYF.

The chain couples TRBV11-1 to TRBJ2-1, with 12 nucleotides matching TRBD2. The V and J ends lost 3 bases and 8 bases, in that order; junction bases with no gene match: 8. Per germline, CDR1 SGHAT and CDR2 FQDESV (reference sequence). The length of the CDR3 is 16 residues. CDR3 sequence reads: CASSFATSGSGDEQFF. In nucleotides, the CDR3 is TGTGCCAGCAGCTTCGCGACTAGCGGGAGTGGGGATGAGCAGTTCTTC. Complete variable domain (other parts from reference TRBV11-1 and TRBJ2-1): EAEVAQSPRYKITEKSQAVAFWCDPISGHATLYWYRQILGQGPELLVQFQDESVVDDSQLPKDRFSAERLKGVDSTLKIQPAELGDSAMYLCASSFATSGSGDEQFFGPGTRLTVL.